The 5 T cell receptor beta chains below were found in one sample sequenced in a study of shared clonotypes between healthy human individuals. Produced via immunoSEQ multiplex PCR; TCRdb's table is partial and in-frame only. The sample lists hundreds of thousands of clones; more than 75% were seen once. The sample consisted of PBMCs. These receptors were taken from a woman aged 40 to 50 in good health. Some clones in this sample may be carry-over from other donors' samples.

The chain couples TRBV4-2 to TRBJ1-4; D is uncertain. This CDR3 has 20 amino acids. Germline CDR1 is LGHNA and CDR2 is YNFKEQ. V lost 0 bases to trimming and J lost 8 bases, with 28 bases between them. The chain's CDR3 is CASSQDVMVPPRSNMEKLFF. As DNA, the CDR3 is TGTGCCAGCAGCCAAGATGTAATGGTCCCACCCCGGAGCAATATGGAAAAACTGTTTTTT.

The rearrangement links TRBV6-1 to TRBJ1-4; tentatively, D is TRBD1 (5 bases). The CDR3 is made up of 16 amino acids. Trimming pared 2 bases from V and 6 bases from J, leaving 16 bases between. Germline CDR1 and CDR2: MNHNS and SASEGT. The CDR3 region is CASSEPDGSRDEKLFF. The DNA for the CDR3 is TGTGCCAGCAGTGAACCCGACGGAAGCAGGGATGAAAAACTGTTTTTT.

The rearrangement links TRBV11-2 to TRBJ2-1, with D perhaps matching TRBD1 (6 bases). This CDR3 is 15 amino acids long. V lost 3 bases and J lost 0, with 9 bases in between. Germline V gene lookup returns CDR1 SGHAT and CDR2 FQNNGV. Here the CDR3 DNA reads TGTGCCAGCAGCTTCAGGGGCCTCTCCTACAATGAGCAGTTCTTC. Translating gives CASSFRGLSYNEQFF.

Worth noting for this clone: Other nucleotide sequences in the sample specify the same CDR3. The rearrangement links TRBV29-1 to TRBJ1-2, with no clear D. The CDR3 is 11 amino acids. CDR1 and CDR2 from the germline V gene are SQVTM and ANQGSEA. The V gene lost 7 bases and the J gene lost 2 bases, with 8 bases spanning the gap. The CDR3, as DNA: TGCAGCGCGGGAGACAACTATGGCTACACCTTC. Its protein is CSAGDNYGYTF.

The chain links TRBV5-1 to TRBJ2-7; D gene uncertain. The CDR3 is 14 amino acids. Germline V gene sequence: CDR1 SGHRS, CDR2 YFSETQ. The V end lost 5 bases, the J end lost 0 bases, and 12 bases lay between the germline ends. The DNA for the CDR3 is TGCGCCAGCAGGATCGGTATGAGCTCCTACGAGCAGTACTTC. This encodes CASRIGMSSYEQYF.